This entry features one TCR beta chain sequence. Graves' hyperthyroidism was deemed stable given no ophthalmopathy progression within 18 months. Hyperthyroidism, newly diagnosed and lasting under 2 months, affected patients aged 18 to 65. Germline V CDR1 and CDR2: MGHRA, YSYEKL. CDR3 length equals 15 residues. The V end was cut by 0 bases, the J end by 4 bases, with 10 bases between. Researchers amplified the TCR beta CDR3 regions from RNA transcripts. HTBI primers drove first-round RT-PCR of the TCR CDR3. TCRdb reprocessed the multiplex PCR reads via MiXCR and lists one record per CDR3 protein. The sample records hundreds of thousands of distinct CDR3 sequences, roughly 40% being singletons. This sample was included in a study of T cells in Graves' hyperthyroidism and ophthalmopathy.

Sequencing input: blood. The chain recombines TRBV4-1 with TRBJ1-5; TRBD1 is a possible D gene (6 bases). The sequence derives from a man aged 18 to 30 with Graves' hyperthyroidism. The CDR3 is CASSQDLTGNQPQHF. Here the CDR3 DNA reads TGCGCCAGCAGCCAAGATCTCACAGGGAATCAGCCCCAGCATTTT.